Described below is a single T cell receptor beta chain sequence and its context. Antigen unknown. Germline CDR1 reads MNHEY; CDR2 reads SMNVEV (reference sequence). The CDR3 length is 15 residues. V dropped 7 bases and J dropped 2; count of bases not matched to a gene: 8. Primers included in the PCR were 60 Vbeta and 13 Jbeta primers. The protocol was immunoSEQ multiplex PCR, while the TCRdb copy is restricted to in-frame clones and leaves out a portion. Of 300,000 or so clones in the sample, 84% were seen once. This record comes from a study of cytomegalovirus exposure and HLA in healthy donors. General study results and limits: Near-uniform donor sequencing depth was presumed by presence/absence analyses.

The TCR sequence derives from a woman aged 40 to 55 in good health and CMV-seropositive. The sequenced sample was PBMCs. This chain links TRBV27 with TRBJ2-1; 7 bases are shared with TRBD2. CDR3 sequence (DNA): TGTGCCAGCAAAAGCGGGGAGAGACCCTACAATGAGCAGTTCTTC. It yields the protein CASKSGERPYNEQFF.